Sequencing of this TCR beta chain was carried out in a study of beta chain features in type 1 diabetes. The CDR3 spans 14 residues. V lost 7 bases, J lost 8 bases, and 17 bases lay in between. Germline CDR1 LNHDA, CDR2 SQIVND (reference sequence). Every participating donor gave one draw, a heparinised blood sample averaging about 116 mL. Study conclusions and caveats: In type 1 diabetes patients, VDJ junctions had fewer insertions; deletions at these junctions were more frequent. The study found moderately but significantly shorter TCRB CDR3s in all four CD4+ subsets of Type 1 diabetes patients.

The whole isolated RNA underwent reverse transcription, so sequencing captured expressed TCRB transcripts. Naive, central memory and regulatory T cell samples averaged around 4 million immunoSEQ reads each. Assay: immunoSEQ multiplex PCR; the TCRdb copy retains only in-frame clones and omits some. The table lists approximately 360,000 clones, about 12% of them singletons. A few counts support this clone. The antigen remains unidentified. This rearrangement joins TRBV19 to TRBJ1-4; D is unresolved. The source is a woman in her late teens or twenties with type 1 diabetes. Specimen: naive CD4+ T cells from blood. CDR3 bases: TGTGCCAGTACCCCTGCGGGCTTGGAAGAAAAACTGTTTTTT. Its translation: CASTPAGLEEKLFF.